Shown below are 4 T cell receptor beta chains from a single sample sequenced in a study of blood T cells in healthy people across ages. Then a second PCR, running roughly 7 to 11 cycles, was carried out with a sample-barcoded 5' primer and a J-beta primer mix. Via MiXCR, TCRdb re-called the 5' RACE reads, giving one row per CDR3 protein. The sample contains hundreds of thousands of distinct CDR3 sequences, 58% of which appear only once. The sample consisted of blood. Receptors originate from a man aged 55 to 70 in good health.

The chain recombines TRBV6-2 or TRBV6-3 with TRBJ2-7; no definite D call. The CDR3 runs 13 residues. The V end lost 3 bases, the J end lost 5 bases, and 11 bases lay between the germline ends. Per the germline V gene, CDR1 is MNHEY and CDR2 is SVGEGT. The chain's CDR3 is CASSYEAAHEQYF. In DNA form, the CDR3 reads TGTGCCAGCAGTTATGAGGCGGCCCACGAGCAGTACTTC.

Comments on this clonotype: At one boundary the junction diverges from the germline segment, which might be a read error. The chain recombines TRBV20-1 with TRBJ2-3; TRBD2 aligns across 8 bases. Germline values: CDR1 DFQATT, CDR2 SNEGSKA (reference sequence). CDR3 length: 13 residues. CDR3 loop: CSAKRGQADMQYF. CDR3 nucleotides: TGCAGTGCTAAGCGGGGGCAGGCAGATATGCAGTATTTT.

This chain links TRBV5-1 with TRBJ2-5, with 8 bases lining up with TRBD1. Germline V lookup: CDR1 SGHRS, CDR2 YFSETQ. The CDR3 sequence is 16 residues long. The J segment lost 5 bases and the V segment lost 0 bases, leaving 9 bases of the junction unmatched. The CDR3 nucleotides read TGCGCCAGCAGCTTGGGAGTGACAGGGGCCGGGGAGACCCAGTACTTC. Protein product: CASSLGVTGAGETQYF.

This clonotype showed up many times. The V gene is TRBV12-3 or TRBV12-4, the J gene TRBJ1-4, with a weak D call TRBD1 (5 bases). V lost 5 bases and J lost 4, with 11 bases in between. The length of the CDR3 is 14 residues. CDR3 amino acids: CASSMTAYNEKLFF. CDR3 nucleotide sequence: TGTGCCAGCAGTATGACAGCCTATAATGAAAAACTGTTTTTT.